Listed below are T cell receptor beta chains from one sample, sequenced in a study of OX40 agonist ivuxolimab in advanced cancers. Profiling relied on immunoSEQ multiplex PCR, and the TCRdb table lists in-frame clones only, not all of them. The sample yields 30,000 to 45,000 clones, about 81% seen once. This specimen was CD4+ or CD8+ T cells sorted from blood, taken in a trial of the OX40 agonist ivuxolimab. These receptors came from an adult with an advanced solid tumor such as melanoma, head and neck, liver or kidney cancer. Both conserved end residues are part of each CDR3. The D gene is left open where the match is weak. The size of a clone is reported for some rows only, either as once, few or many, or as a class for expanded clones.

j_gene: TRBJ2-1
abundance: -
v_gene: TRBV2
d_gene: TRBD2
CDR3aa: CASSLAITLAGFPGEQFF
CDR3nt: TGTGCCAGCAGTTTAGCGATTACATTAGCGGGATTCCCGGGGGAGCAGTTCTTC

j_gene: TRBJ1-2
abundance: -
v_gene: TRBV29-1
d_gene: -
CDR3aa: CSAGEEVYGYTF
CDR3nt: TGCAGCGCCGGAGAGGAGGTATATGGCTACACCTTC

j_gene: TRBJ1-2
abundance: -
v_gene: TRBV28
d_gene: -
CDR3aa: CASSSTYARGGKGYTF
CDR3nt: TGTGCCAGCAGTTCTACATATGCTCGGGGGGGAAAGGGCTACACCTTC

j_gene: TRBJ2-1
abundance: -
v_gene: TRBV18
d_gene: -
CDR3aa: CASSPTGFYNEQFF
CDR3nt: TGTGCCAGCTCACCGACAGGCTTCTACAATGAGCAGTTCTTC

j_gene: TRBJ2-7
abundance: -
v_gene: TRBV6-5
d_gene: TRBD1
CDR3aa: CASKGQGGYEQYF
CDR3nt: TGTGCCAGCAAAGGACAGGGAGGCTACGAGCAGTACTTC

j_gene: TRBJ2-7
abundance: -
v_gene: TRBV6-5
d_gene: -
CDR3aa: CASISSLGVGEQYF
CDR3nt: TGTGCCAGCATTTCCTCCCTTGGGGTGGGCGAGCAGTACTTC

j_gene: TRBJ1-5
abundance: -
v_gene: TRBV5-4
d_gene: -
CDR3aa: CASSREPESQPQHF
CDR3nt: TGTGCCAGCAGCCGGGAACCCGAAAGTCAGCCCCAGCATTTT

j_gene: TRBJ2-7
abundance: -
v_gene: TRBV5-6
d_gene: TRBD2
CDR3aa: CASSPLPGLAREQYF
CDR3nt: TGTGCCAGCAGCCCACTCCCGGGACTAGCGAGGGAGCAGTACTTC

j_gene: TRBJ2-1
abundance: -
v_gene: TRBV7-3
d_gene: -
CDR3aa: CASKGRRSYNEQFF
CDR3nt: TGTGCCAGCAAGGGGAGGCGGTCCTACAATGAGCAGTTCTTC

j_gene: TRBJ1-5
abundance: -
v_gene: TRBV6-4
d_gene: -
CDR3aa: CASSERDSNQPQHF
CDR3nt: TGTGCCAGCAGTGAGAGGGATAGCAATCAGCCCCAGCATTTT

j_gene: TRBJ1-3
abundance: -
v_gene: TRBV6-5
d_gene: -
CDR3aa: CASRRSGNSGNTIYF
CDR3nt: TGTGCCAGCAGAAGATCCGGGAACTCTGGAAACACCATATATTTT

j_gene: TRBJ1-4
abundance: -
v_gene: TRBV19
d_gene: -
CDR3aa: CASRTNGATNEKLFF
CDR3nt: TGTGCCAGTAGGACTAACGGTGCAACTAATGAAAAACTGTTTTTT

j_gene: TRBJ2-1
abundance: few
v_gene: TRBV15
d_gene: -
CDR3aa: CATSGGPREQFF
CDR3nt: TGTGCCACCAGCGGGGGACCAAGGGAGCAGTTCTTC

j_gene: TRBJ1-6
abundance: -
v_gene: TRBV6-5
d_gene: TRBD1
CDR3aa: CACSGQGKGALHF
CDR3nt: TGTGCCTGCTCGGGACAGGGGAAGGGGGCCCTCCACTTT

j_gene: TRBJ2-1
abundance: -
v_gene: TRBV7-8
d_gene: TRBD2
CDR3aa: CASSLELAGTLKQFF
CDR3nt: TGTGCCAGCAGCTTAGAACTAGCGGGAACCTTGAAGCAGTTCTTC

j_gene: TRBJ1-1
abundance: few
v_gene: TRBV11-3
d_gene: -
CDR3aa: CASSRRGGSEAFF
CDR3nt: TGTGCCAGCAGTCGCAGGGGAGGGAGTGAAGCTTTCTTT

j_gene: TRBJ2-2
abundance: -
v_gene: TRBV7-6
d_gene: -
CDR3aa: CASSLFRTYTGELFF
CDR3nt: TGTGCCAGCAGCTTATTCAGGACGTACACCGGGGAGCTGTTTTTT

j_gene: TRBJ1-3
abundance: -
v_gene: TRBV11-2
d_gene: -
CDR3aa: CASSRGAGNTIYF
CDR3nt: TGTGCCAGCAGTAGAGGCGCTGGAAACACCATATATTTT

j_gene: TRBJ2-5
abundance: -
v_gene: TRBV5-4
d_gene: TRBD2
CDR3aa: CASSLIGEGETQYF
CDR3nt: TGTGCCAGCAGCTTGATCGGGGAGGGGGAGACCCAGTACTTC

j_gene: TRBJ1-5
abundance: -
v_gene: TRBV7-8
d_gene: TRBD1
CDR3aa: CASSPTGPYQPQHF
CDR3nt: TGTGCCAGCAGCCCGACAGGGCCCTATCAGCCCCAGCATTTT